This T cell receptor beta chain was sequenced during a study of radiotherapy plus CTLA-4 blockade in lung cancer. Notes on this clone: Its antigen is as yet unknown.

In chemo-refractory metastatic non-small-cell lung cancer, patients got ipilimumab CTLA-4 blockade together with focal radiation. Assay used: immunoSEQ multiplex PCR; TCRdb lists only in-frame clones, some missing. This sample yields tens of thousands of clones, of which around 70% are seen a single time; roughly 5% belongs to the top ten. This CDR3 comprises 12 residues. Trimming cost V 8 bases and J 5 bases, with 10 bases left between them. The germline V gene encodes CDR1 MNHEY and CDR2 SVGAGI. Overall study results and limits: Clones of tumor-derived TCRs expanded in blood after radiotherapy plus ipilimumab. It was early blood T cell clone dynamics, with interferon-beta, that reportedly best predicted response.

This chain joins TRBV6-5 and TRBJ2-1; D perhaps matches TRBD1 (6 bases). The specimen was peripheral blood, collected from a patient treated with radiotherapy plus ipilimumab. The source of this sequence is a human donor with non-small cell lung cancer whose response to radiotherapy plus ipilimumab could not be evaluated. The CDR3 is CASGGGDNEQFF. CDR3 nucleotides: TGTGCCAGCGGTGGGGGCGACAATGAGCAGTTCTTC.